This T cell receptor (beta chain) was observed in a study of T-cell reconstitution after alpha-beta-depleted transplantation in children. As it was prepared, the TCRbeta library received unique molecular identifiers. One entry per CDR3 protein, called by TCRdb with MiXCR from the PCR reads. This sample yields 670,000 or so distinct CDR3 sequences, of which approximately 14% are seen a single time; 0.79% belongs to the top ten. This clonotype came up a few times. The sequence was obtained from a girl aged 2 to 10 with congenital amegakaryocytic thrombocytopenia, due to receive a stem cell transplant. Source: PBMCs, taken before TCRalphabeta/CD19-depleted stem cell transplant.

CDR3 nucleotides: TGCAGTGCCAGACAGACAGCCGTTGCGAACACCGGGGAGCTGTTTTTT. Its protein is CSARQTAVANTGELFF. This chain links TRBV20-1 with TRBJ2-2; a weak D match, TRBD1 (5 bases). V was trimmed by 6 bases and J by 0 bases, leaving 17 bases between them. Looked up from germline, CDR1 is DFQATT and CDR2 is SNEGSKA (reference sequence). This CDR3 comprises 16 residues.